This T cell receptor beta chain was sequenced for a study of regulatory dendritic cells for organ transplantation. Sorted T cells were CFSE-labeled and cultured approximately five days with allogeneic regulatory or mature dendritic cells at 1:10. Naive CD45RA+ and memory CD45RO+ CD4+ or CD8+ T cells were FACS-sorted. Germline values: CDR1 MNHNS, CDR2 SASEGT. This CDR3 comprises 15 residues. V was clipped by 4 bases and J by 5 bases; unmatched bases: 8. Sequencing was performed with immunoSEQ multiplex PCR; in TCRdb, only in-frame clones are kept and a portion is missing. Among 20,000 or so clones, 75% to 90% were seen once, and the ten largest hold about 0.74%. As to this clone: What it binds is not known.

The sample comprised naive CD4+ T cells from blood cultured with regulatory dendritic cells. Subset of the sample: CD45RA+ naive T cells. The chain employs TRBV6-1 and TRBJ2-5; 9 bases align to TRBD1. This sequence was found in a human donor in good health. CDR3 coding DNA: TGTGCCAGCAGTGGGGACAGGGCTAGAGGGGAGACCCAGTACTTC. Protein product: CASSGDRARGETQYF.